This TCR beta chain was found in a study of Ad26.COV2.S vaccination and SARS-CoV-2 variants (dated by TCRdb to the early 2020s). Regarding the research as a whole: TCRbeta repertoire sequencing served as the tool for gauging how specific and how broad the SARS-CoV-2-reactive T cell receptors were following Ad26.COV2.S vaccination. A total of 32 samples were included in the TCR-sequenced set, comprising about 20 Ad26.COV2.S vaccine recipients, 5 placebo recipients and 8 SARS-CoV-2 convalescent individuals.

The sample's time point label, decoded: individuals recovered from natural SARS-CoV-2 infection. TCRbeta CDR3 regions were sequenced with the immunoSEQ Assay. After extraction, genomic DNA underwent amplification by bias-controlled multiplex PCR, followed by high-throughput sequencing. The authors' analysis ran thus. To quantify the absolute abundance of each unique TCRbeta CDR3 region, sequences were collapsed and filtered. Usable DNA was measured by amplifying reference genes present in all nucleated cells, and TCRbeta template counts were normalized to that usable DNA to estimate T cell fraction. Repertoire TCRs were annotated as SARS-CoV-2-specific by exact matching of V gene, CDR3 amino acid sequence and J gene to a known reactive TCR set. MIRA supplied the reference SARS-CoV-2 TCR set, which was filtered for enrichment in COVID-19-positive ImmuneCODE repertoires so that public or cross-reactive TCRs were removed. Drawing on the MIRA antigens, annotated TCRs were analysed further at the level of specific ORF or position within ORF. Breadth was defined as annotated unique rearrangements over total unique productive rearrangements; depth was the summed frequency of those rearrangements. Group comparisons of TCR breadth used two-sided Wilcoxon rank-sum tests. TCRdb retrieved this table from immuneACCESS and kept in-frame rearrangements only. Not all clones are present; in checked studies, unresolved V genes account for under half, and no reason is known for the remainder. The V and J calls and clone size are taken from that table; D and trimming were inferred from the DNA. For this sample there are about 140,000 clones; around 86% appear just once. The ten largest make up 5% of the sample.

A note on this clone: What antigen it recognizes has not been identified. The sample holds no much larger clone one base away, and base qualities are not on file.

Overall results and qualifications from the work: Non-spike TCR breadth was comparable between vaccine and placebo recipients, consistent with the vaccine containing only spike. After vaccination, substantial breadth of spike-specific CD8+ and CD4+ T cell responses was reported. Higher spike-specific TCR breadth was observed in Ad26.COV2.S recipients than in placebo recipients (P = 0.0014). According to the authors, total T cell responses may have been underestimated by the TCR breadth and depth analyses.

This receptor was obtained from a human donor who had recovered from COVID-19. Sequenced material: peripheral blood, taken after recovery from COVID-19.

The DNA sequence follows: TGTGCCAGCAGCGTGGTGGCAGAGAATTCACCCCTCCACTTT. It encodes CASSVVAENSPLHF. This sequence uses TRBV9 and TRBJ1-6, with the D segment identity uncertain. CDR1 and CDR2, per the germline V gene, are SGDLS and YYNGEE. V loses 2 bases of germline sequence and J loses 7 bases, and the interval between the two ends is 10 bases. Taken from cysteine to phenylalanine, the CDR3 has 14 residues. Kept here is only the CDR3 DNA, which spans 42 bases and is read in frame from base 1.